These 28 T cell receptor beta chains originate from one sample sequenced in a study of long-term antiretroviral therapy in people with HIV. It was version v3.0 of the immunoSEQ assay that was run at survey level. Here immunoSEQ multiplex PCR was the method, and the copy in TCRdb shows in-frame clones only, minus some. The sample has some 31,000 clones, approximately 97% seen once. The material was unsorted PBMCs, obtained 6.9 years after starting antiretroviral therapy. The receptors were gathered from a man aged 30 to 45 with HIV.

This sequence joins TRBV10-3 and TRBJ2-1, with a possible D match to TRBD1 (5 bases). The CDR3 runs 13 residues. Germline V lookup: CDR1 ENHRY, CDR2 SYGVKD. The V gene lost 7 bases and the J gene lost 7 bases, with 14 bases spanning the gap. DNA of the CDR3: TGTGCCATCAAGGGTCAGGGAAAAAATGAGCAGTTCTTC. It codes for CAIKGQGKNEQFF.

This CDR3 reads CASSLGLLNEQFF. CDR3 DNA: TGTGCCAGCAGCTTGGGACTCCTCAATGAGCAGTTCTTC. This rearrangement joins TRBV5-6 to TRBJ2-1, with D uncertain. The V end lost 0 bases, the J end lost 6 bases, and 7 bases lay between the germline ends. Germline values: CDR1 SGHDT, CDR2 YYEEEE. There are 13 residues in the CDR3.

This clone was recorded once. This chain joins TRBV7-9 and TRBJ2-3, with D perhaps TRBD2 (5 bases). Germline CDR1 SEHNR, CDR2 FQNEAQ (reference sequence). Trimming removed 6 bases from V and 4 bases from J, with 14 bases in between. The CDR3 loop spans 14 amino acids. The CDR3 bases are TGTGCCAGCAGATTTGACGGGGTCTCAGATACGCAGTATTTT. Protein product: CASRFDGVSDTQYF.

This clone showed up just a few times. Other DNA sequences in this sample translate to the same CDR3. This CDR3 is CASSLSGTVEHQPQHF. In nucleotides, the CDR3 is TGCGCCAGCAGCTTGTCAGGGACAGTCGAACATCAGCCCCAGCATTTT. The genes are TRBV5-1 and TRBJ1-5, with 7 bases matching TRBD1. Germline V gene data show CDR1 as SGHRS and CDR2 as YFSETQ. After removal of 1 base from V and 5 bases from J, the junction contained 9 bases not matched to a gene. CDR3 length: 16 amino acids.

The rearrangement joins TRBV7-6 to TRBJ2-3; weak D call: TRBD2 (5 bases). V lost 7 bases and J 2 bases, leaving 16 bases between the germline ends. Germline values: CDR1 SGHVS, CDR2 FNYEAQ. The CDR3 covers 15 residues. The CDR3 sequence is CASTFGLSDTDTQYF. The CDR3 nucleotides read TGTGCCAGCACCTTCGGACTTTCTGACACAGATACGCAGTATTTT. The whole variable domain, remainder taken from reference TRBV7-6 and TRBJ2-3, is GAGVSQSPRYKVTKRGQDVALRCDPISGHVSLYWYRQALGQGPEFLTYFNYEAQQDKSGLPNDRFSAERPEGSISTLTIQRTEQRDSAMYRCASTFGLSDTDTQYFGPGTRLTVL.

V and J are TRBV20-1 and TRBJ2-7; D gene ambiguous. Trimming stripped 5 bases from V and 6 bases from J, with 8 bases between. The germline CDR1 and CDR2 sequences are DFQATT and SNEGSKA (reference sequence). The CDR3 sequence is 10 residues long. The CDR3 DNA is TGCAGTGCTGGGTTTGCCGAGCAGTACTTC. Its protein is CSAGFAEQYF.

This clone was counted between two and nine times. The chain couples TRBV5-1 to TRBJ1-2; 7 nucleotides line up with TRBD1. With V trimmed by 4 bases and J by 7 bases, 10 bases remained unmatched. The CDR3 length is 14 residues. Germline V gives CDR1 SGHRS, CDR2 YFSETQ. CDR3: CASSRGGFRGGYTF. The CDR3 region has the DNA TGCGCCAGCAGCCGAGGGGGCTTTAGGGGTGGCTACACCTTC.

The V gene is TRBV30, the J gene TRBJ1-2; D is unclear. The CDR3 has 15 amino acids. Germline assignment: CDR1 GTSNPN and CDR2 SVGIG (reference sequence). Deletions cut 0 bases from V and 1 base from J, with 12 bases between. CDR3: CAWSVHQPLNYGYTF. The CDR3 DNA is TGTGCCTGGAGTGTACACCAGCCCCTTAACTATGGCTACACCTTC.

In its sample, this clone was seen once. This sequence joins TRBV15 and TRBJ2-2; 10 nucleotides line up with TRBD1. The CDR3 covers 14 residues. J lost 5 bases, V lost 8 bases, and 5 bases had no gene match. Per germline, CDR1 LNHNV and CDR2 YYDKDF (reference sequence). The CDR3 loop is CATARDRGTGELFF. CDR3 bases: TGTGCCACCGCCCGGGACAGGGGAACCGGGGAGCTGTTTTTT.

The chain uses TRBV29-1 and TRBJ2-6; no clear D. CDR1 and CDR2 from the germline V gene are SQVTM and ANQGSEA. The CDR3 has 14 residues. Trimming left V 5 bases short and J 1 base short, with 9 bases between. As DNA, the CDR3 is TGCAGCGTTCTTGAAGCGTCTGGGGCCAACGTCCTGACTTTC. Translating gives CSVLEASGANVLTF.

The chain joins TRBV4-3 to TRBJ2-7, with a possible D match to TRBD2 (6 bases). The germline CDR1 and CDR2 sequences are LGHNA and YSLEER. V gave up 0 bases and J gave up 3 bases, with 12 bases separating them. The CDR3 is made up of 15 amino acids. The CDR3 DNA is TGCGCCAGCAGCCAAGAATACGGGGGAAACTACGAGCAGTACTTC. This encodes CASSQEYGGNYEQYF.

The genes are TRBV15 and TRBJ1-5; D is unclear. Germline V lookup: CDR1 LNHNV, CDR2 YYDKDF (reference sequence). CDR3 length: 13 amino acids. Trimming stripped 2 bases from V and 5 bases from J, with 7 bases between. The DNA for the CDR3 is TGTGCCACCAGCAGACGAACCCATCAGCCCCAGCATTTT. As protein: CATSRRTHQPQHF. The full variable domain, its missing parts supplied by reference TRBV15 and TRBJ1-5, is DAMVIQNPRYQVTQFGKPVTLSCSQTLNHNVMYWYQQKSSQAPKLLFHYYDKDFNNEADTPDNFQSRRPNTSFCFLDIRSPGLGDTAMYLCATSRRTHQPQHFGDGTRLSIL.

This chain joins TRBV4-1 and TRBJ2-1; tentatively, D is TRBD2 (5 bases). The CDR3 is made up of 16 amino acids. Germline V gene sequence: CDR1 MGHRA, CDR2 YSYEKL. The germline V and J ends were trimmed by 0 bases and 0 bases, with 9 bases remaining between them. The CDR3 protein is CASSQDTGNSYNEQFF. In DNA form, the CDR3 reads TGCGCCAGCAGCCAAGACACGGGAAACTCCTACAATGAGCAGTTCTTC.

The CDR3 DNA follows: TGTGCCACCAGCAGAGTCCACGGCACAGCTAACTATGGCTACACCTTC. Protein: CATSRVHGTANYGYTF. The chain links TRBV15 to TRBJ1-2; unclear D gene. The CDR3 has 16 amino acids. The V gene's germline CDR1 is LNHNV and CDR2 YYDKDF (reference sequence). Trimming removed 1 base at V and 0 bases at J, with 12 bases between. Complete variable domain (other parts from reference TRBV15 and TRBJ1-2): DAMVIQNPRYQVTQFGKPVTLSCSQTLNHNVMYWYQQKSSQAPKLLFHYYDKDFNNEADTPDNFQSRRPNTSFCFLDIRSPGLGDTAMYLCATSRVHGTANYGYTFGSGTRLTVV.

This clone occurred once. This chain connects TRBV27 to TRBJ2-1; a weak D match, TRBD2 (5 bases). Trimming removed 4 bases from V and 0 bases from J, with 10 bases in between. Germline V gene lookup returns CDR1 MNHEY and CDR2 SMNVEV (reference sequence). This CDR3 has 15 residues. CDR3 amino acids: CASSSGGGSYNEQFF. CDR3 DNA: TGTGCCAGCAGTTCGGGCGGAGGCTCCTACAATGAGCAGTTCTTC.

The chain is built from TRBV4-3 and TRBJ2-5; D gene uncertain. The CDR3 is 15 residues long. Trimming pared 0 bases from V and 1 base from J, leaving 9 bases between. The germline V gene has CDR1 LGHNA and CDR2 YSLEER. CDR3 sequence reads: CASSQERRPQETQYF. In nucleotides, the CDR3 is TGCGCCAGCAGCCAAGAGAGGAGACCCCAAGAGACCCAGTACTTC.

The rearrangement links TRBV2 to TRBJ1-3; D possibly corresponds to TRBD1 (5 bases). The CDR3 extends over 12 amino acids. V was cut by 6 bases and J by 9 bases, with 12 bases left in between. The germline CDR1 and CDR2 sequences are SNHLY and FYNNEI. CDR3 sequence (DNA): TGTGCCAGCAGACGGGACGCCGGCACCATATATTTT. As protein: CASRRDAGTIYF.

Here the CDR3 reads CASSEMGYEQYF. DNA of the CDR3: TGTGCCAGCAGTGAAATGGGGTACGAGCAGTACTTC. The rearrangement links TRBV2 to TRBJ2-7, with D hard to call. The CDR3 spans 12 residues. CDR1 and CDR2 (germline): SNHLY, FYNNEI. V gave up 2 bases and J gave up 4 bases, with 6 bases separating them. The full variable domain, completed using reference TRBV2 and TRBJ2-7, is EPEVTQTPSHQVTQMGQEVILRCVPISNHLYFYWYRQILGQKVEFLVSFYNNEISEKSEIFDDQFSVERPDGSNFTLKIRSTKLEDSAMYFCASSEMGYEQYFGPGTRLTVT.

The V gene is TRBV28, the J gene TRBJ1-5; D is unclear. Germline V gene sequence: CDR1 MDHEN, CDR2 SYDVKM. The CDR3 has 14 amino acids. The V gene lost 6 bases and the J gene lost 7 bases, with 16 bases spanning the gap. CDR3 amino acids: CASSPGSLSQPQHF. CDR3 in DNA: TGTGCCAGCAGCCCCGGGTCTCTAAGCCAGCCCCAGCATTTT.

This rearrangement joins TRBV29-1 to TRBJ1-1; perhaps TRBD1 as D (5 bases). The CDR3 contains 16 residues. Germline loops: CDR1 SQVTM, CDR2 ANQGSEA. Between the trimmed V and J ends, which lost 8 bases and 6 bases, there was a span of 28 bases. CDR3 sequence: CSLVGDPGRVGAEAFF. The CDR3 DNA reads TGCAGCCTTGTTGGGGATCCAGGGAGGGTTGGGGCTGAAGCTTTCTTT.

V is TRBV4-3 and J is TRBJ2-3, with D perhaps assigned TRBD1 or TRBD2 (5 bases each). V was cut by 4 bases and J by 0 bases, with 17 bases left in between. The CDR3 is 17 amino acids. Looked up from germline, CDR1 is LGHNA and CDR2 is YSLEER. The CDR3 region has the DNA TGCGCCAGCAGCCCAGAGGGGAGACCCCGAAGCACAGATACGCAGTATTTT. Protein sequence: CASSPEGRPRSTDTQYF.

V and J are TRBV20-1 and TRBJ2-1; D possibly corresponds to TRBD1 (5 bases). The CDR3 loop spans 11 amino acids. The V and J ends lost 3 bases and 9 bases respectively, with 9 bases between them. Germline CDR1 reads DFQATT; CDR2 reads SNEGSKA (reference sequence). The CDR3 DNA reads as TGCAGTGCTAGTCGCCAGGGTGAGCAGTTCTTC. Residues: CSASRQGEQFF.

This chain connects TRBV4-3 to TRBJ1-4; possibly TRBD1 for D (6 bases). The CDR3 extends over 15 amino acids. The germline CDR1 and CDR2 sequences are LGHNA and YSLEER. V lost 2 bases, J lost 6 bases, and 13 bases lay in between. The DNA for the CDR3 is TGCGCCAGCAGCCAATACGGGGGCGGTGATGAAAAACTGTTTTTT. Amino acids: CASSQYGGGDEKLFF.

The rearrangement uses TRBV25-1 and TRBJ2-3; 7 bases are shared with TRBD2. The CDR3 runs 16 residues. J gave up 4 bases and V 4 bases, and 11 bases lay outside the gene matches. The germline V gene has CDR1 MGHDK and CDR2 SYGVNS. CDR3 sequence reads: CASSGAIGLGADTQYF. Written as DNA, the CDR3 is TGTGCCAGCAGTGGGGCCATCGGACTAGGGGCAGATACGCAGTATTTT.

J is TRBJ1-1 and V is TRBV29-1, with D tentatively TRBD1 (5 bases). Per the germline V gene, CDR1 is SQVTM and CDR2 is ANQGSEA. This CDR3 is built from 13 residues. V was shortened by 4 bases and J by 3 bases, with 12 bases between the two germline ends. CDR3 coding DNA: TGCAGCGTTGTGCAGGGCAGGGACACTGAAGCTTTCTTT. The encoded protein is CSVVQGRDTEAFF.

The V and J genes are TRBV4-2 and TRBJ2-2, with D possibly being TRBD2 (5 bases). The CDR3 extends over 17 amino acids. Between the trimmed V and J ends, which lost 4 bases and 1 base, there was a span of 16 bases. Germline values: CDR1 LGHNA, CDR2 YNFKEQ. As DNA, the CDR3 is TGTGCCAGCAGCCCCCTGAAAGCGGTAGAGAACACCGGGGAGCTGTTTTTT. Amino acid sequence: CASSPLKAVENTGELFF.

V is TRBV9 and J is TRBJ2-3; 14 positions match TRBD2. V shed 3 bases and J 2 bases; nucleotides not matched to a gene: 2. CDR3 length: 16 residues. Germline CDR1 and CDR2: SGDLS and YYNGEE. CDR3 amino acids: CASSEGLAGATDTQYF. DNA of the CDR3: TGTGCCAGCAGCGAGGGACTAGCGGGGGCCACAGATACGCAGTATTTT. Looking up the rest from reference TRBV9 and TRBJ2-3 gives the full variable domain: DSGVTQTPKHLITATGQRVTLRCSPRSGDLSVYWYQQSLDQGLQFLIQYYNGEERAKGNILERFSAQQFPDLHSELNLSSLELGDSALYFCASSEGLAGATDTQYFGPGTRLTVL.

Only one count was recorded for this clone. The chain has TRBV21-1 and TRBJ1-5; the tabulated D call, TRBD1, remains unverified against the DNA. TRBV21-1 is tagged as a pseudogene. This CDR3 contains 16 residues. CDR3 loop: CASIQSHRLRDQPQHF. The CDR3 DNA is TGTGCCAGCATCCAAAGCCACAGGCTTCGGGATCAGCCCCAGCATTTT.